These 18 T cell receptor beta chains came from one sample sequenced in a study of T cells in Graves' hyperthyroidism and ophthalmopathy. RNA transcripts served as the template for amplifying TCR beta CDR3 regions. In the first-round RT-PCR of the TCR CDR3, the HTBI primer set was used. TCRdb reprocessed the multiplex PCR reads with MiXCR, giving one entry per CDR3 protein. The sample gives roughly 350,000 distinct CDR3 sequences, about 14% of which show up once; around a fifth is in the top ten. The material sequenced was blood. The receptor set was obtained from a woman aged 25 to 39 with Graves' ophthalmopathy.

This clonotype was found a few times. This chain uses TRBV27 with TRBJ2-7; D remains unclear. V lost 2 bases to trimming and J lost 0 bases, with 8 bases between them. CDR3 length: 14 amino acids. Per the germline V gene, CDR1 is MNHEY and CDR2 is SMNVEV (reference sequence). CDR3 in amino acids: CASSLGPGSYEQYF. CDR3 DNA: TGTGCCAGCAGTTTAGGTCCAGGCTCCTACGAGCAGTACTTC.

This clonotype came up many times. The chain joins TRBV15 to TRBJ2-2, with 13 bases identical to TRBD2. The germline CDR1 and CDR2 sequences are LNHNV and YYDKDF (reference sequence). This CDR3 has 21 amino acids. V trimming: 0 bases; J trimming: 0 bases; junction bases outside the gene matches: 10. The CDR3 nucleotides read TGTGCCACCAGCAGAGATGGGAGACTAGCGGGGGGATTACCGAACACCGGGGAGCTGTTTTTT. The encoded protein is CATSRDGRLAGGLPNTGELFF.

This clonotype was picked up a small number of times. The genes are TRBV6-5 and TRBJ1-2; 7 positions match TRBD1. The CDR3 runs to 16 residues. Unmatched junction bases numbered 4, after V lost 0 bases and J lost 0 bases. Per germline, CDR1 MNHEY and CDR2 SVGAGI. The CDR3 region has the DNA TGTGCCAGCAGTTACTCAACTACAGGGGCTAACTATGGCTACACCTTC. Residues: CASSYSTTGANYGYTF.

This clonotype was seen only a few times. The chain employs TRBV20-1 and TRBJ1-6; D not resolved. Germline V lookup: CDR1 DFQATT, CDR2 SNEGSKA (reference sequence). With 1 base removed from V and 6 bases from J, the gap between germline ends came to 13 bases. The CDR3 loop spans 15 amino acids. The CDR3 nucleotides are TGCAGTGCTAGAGTGGGAGTGGCGGGTAATTCACCCCTCCACTTT. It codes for CSARVGVAGNSPLHF.

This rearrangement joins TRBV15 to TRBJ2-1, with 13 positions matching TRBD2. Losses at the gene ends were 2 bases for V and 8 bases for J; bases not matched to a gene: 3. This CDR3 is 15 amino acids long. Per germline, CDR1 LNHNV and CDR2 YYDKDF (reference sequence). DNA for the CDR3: TGTGCCACCAGCAGAACTAGCGGGGGGGCCGATGAGCAGTTCTTC. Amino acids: CATSRTSGGADEQFF. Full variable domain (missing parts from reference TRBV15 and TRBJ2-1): DAMVIQNPRYQVTQFGKPVTLSCSQTLNHNVMYWYQQKSSQAPKLLFHYYDKDFNNEADTPDNFQSRRPNTSFCFLDIRSPGLGDTAMYLCATSRTSGGADEQFFGPGTRLTVL.

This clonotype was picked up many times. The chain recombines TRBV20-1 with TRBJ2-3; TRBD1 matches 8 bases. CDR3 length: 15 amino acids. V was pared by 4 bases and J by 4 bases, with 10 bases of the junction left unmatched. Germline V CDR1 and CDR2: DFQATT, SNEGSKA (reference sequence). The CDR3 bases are TGCAGTGCTACAGGGGGCGAGTTCGGCGCAGATACGCAGTATTTT. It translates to CSATGGEFGADTQYF.

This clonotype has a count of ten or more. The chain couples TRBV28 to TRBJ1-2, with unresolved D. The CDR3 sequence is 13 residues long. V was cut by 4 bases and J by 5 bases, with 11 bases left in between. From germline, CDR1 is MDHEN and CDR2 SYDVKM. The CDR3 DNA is TGTGCCAGCAGTTCAAACAACCTATATGGCTACACCTTC. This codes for CASSSNNLYGYTF.

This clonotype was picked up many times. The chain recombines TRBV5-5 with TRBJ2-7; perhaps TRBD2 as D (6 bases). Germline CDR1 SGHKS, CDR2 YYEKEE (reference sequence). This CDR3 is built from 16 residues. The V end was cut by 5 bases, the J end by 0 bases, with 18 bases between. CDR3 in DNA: TGTGCCAGCAGGTCCGCCGGGACTTATAGCTCCTACGAGCAGTACTTC. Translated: CASRSAGTYSSYEQYF.

The CDR3 coding sequence is TGTGCCAGCAGCCTAACACTAGCGGGGGGCCAAGAGACCCAGTACTTC. Translated: CASSLTLAGGQETQYF. This chain joins TRBV7-2 and TRBJ2-5; 12 bases align to TRBD2. Unmatched junction bases numbered 5, after V lost 5 bases and J lost 1 base. Germline V gives CDR1 SGHTA, CDR2 FQGNSA. The CDR3 consists of 16 residues.

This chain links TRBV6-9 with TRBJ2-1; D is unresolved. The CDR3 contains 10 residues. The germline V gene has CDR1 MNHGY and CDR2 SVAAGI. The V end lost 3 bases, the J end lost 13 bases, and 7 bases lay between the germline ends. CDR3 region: CASSYRPQFF. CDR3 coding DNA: TGTGCCAGCAGTTACCGACCCCAGTTCTTC.

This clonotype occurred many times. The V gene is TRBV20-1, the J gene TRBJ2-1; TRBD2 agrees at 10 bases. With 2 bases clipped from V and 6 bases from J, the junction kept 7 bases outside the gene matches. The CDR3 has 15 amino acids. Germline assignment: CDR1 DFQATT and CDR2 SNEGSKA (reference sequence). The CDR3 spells CSARSSGGVSNEQFF. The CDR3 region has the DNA TGCAGTGCTAGAAGCAGCGGGGGGGTCAGCAATGAGCAGTTCTTC.

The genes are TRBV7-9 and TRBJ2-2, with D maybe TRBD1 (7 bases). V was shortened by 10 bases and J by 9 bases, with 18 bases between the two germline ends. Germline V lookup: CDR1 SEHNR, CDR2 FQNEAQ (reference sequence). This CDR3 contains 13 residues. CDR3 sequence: CATLSGGIRELFF. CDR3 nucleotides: TGTGCCACCCTATCAGGGGGGATCAGGGAGCTGTTTTTT.

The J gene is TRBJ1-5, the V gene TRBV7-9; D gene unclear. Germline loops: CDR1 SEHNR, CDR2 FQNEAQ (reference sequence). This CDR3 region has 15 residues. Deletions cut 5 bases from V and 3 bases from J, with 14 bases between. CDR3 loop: CASSPEGRDNQPQHF. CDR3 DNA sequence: TGTGCCAGCAGCCCGGAAGGACGGGACAATCAGCCCCAGCATTTT. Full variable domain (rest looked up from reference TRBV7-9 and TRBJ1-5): DTGVSQNPRHKITKRGQNVTFRCDPISEHNRLYWYRQTLGQGPEFLTYFQNEAQLEKSRLLSDRFSAERPKGSFSTLEIQRTEQGDSAMYLCASSPEGRDNQPQHFGDGTRLSIL.

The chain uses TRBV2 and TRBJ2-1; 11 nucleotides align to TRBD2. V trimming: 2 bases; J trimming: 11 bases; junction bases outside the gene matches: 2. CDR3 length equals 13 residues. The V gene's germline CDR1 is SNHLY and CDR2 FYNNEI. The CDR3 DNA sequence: TGTGCCAGCAGTGAACTAGCGGGGGGAAAGCAGTTCTTC. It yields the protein CASSELAGGKQFF.

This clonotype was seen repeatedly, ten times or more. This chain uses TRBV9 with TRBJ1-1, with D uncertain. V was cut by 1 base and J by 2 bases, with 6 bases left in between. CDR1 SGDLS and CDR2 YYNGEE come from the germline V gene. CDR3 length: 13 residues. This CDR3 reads CASSVNPNTEAFF. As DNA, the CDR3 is TGTGCCAGCAGCGTAAACCCCAACACTGAAGCTTTCTTT.

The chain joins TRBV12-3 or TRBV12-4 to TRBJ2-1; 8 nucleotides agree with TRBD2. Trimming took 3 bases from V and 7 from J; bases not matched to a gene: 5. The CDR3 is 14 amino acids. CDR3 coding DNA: TGTGCCAGCAGTTTCAGCGGGGGTCGGAATGAGCAGTTCTTC. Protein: CASSFSGGRNEQFF.

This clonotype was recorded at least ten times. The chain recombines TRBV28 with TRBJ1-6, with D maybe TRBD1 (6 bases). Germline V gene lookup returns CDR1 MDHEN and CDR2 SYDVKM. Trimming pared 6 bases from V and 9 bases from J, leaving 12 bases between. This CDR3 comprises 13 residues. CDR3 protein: CASSTGSGSPLHF. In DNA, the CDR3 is TGTGCCAGCAGCACAGGGTCTGGTTCACCCCTCCACTTT.

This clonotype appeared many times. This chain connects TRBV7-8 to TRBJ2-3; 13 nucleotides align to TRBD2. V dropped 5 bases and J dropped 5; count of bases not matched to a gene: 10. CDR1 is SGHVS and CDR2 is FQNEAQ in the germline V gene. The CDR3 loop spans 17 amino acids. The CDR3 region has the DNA TGTGCCAGCAGCAATCTACTAGCGGGGGGGCAGGGAGATACGCAGTATTTT. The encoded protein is CASSNLLAGGQGDTQYF.